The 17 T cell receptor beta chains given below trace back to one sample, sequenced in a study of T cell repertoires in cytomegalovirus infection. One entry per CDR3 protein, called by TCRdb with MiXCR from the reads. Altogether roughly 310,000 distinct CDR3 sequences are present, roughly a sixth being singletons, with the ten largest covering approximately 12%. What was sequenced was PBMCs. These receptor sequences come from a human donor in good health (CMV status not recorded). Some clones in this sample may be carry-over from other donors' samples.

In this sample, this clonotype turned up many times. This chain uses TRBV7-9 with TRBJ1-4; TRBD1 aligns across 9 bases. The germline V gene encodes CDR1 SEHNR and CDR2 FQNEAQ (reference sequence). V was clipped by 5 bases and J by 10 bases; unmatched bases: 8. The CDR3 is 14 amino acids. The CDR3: CASSRGRTGAKLFF. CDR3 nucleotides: TGTGCCAGCAGCCGGGGACGGACAGGGGCAAAACTGTTTTTT.

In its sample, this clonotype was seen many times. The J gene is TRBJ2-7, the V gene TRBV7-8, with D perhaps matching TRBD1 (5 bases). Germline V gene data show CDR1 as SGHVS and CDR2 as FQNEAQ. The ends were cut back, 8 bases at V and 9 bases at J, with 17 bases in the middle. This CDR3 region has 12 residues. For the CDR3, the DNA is TGTGCCAGCTCCCAAGGGGCTGACGGGCAGTACTTC. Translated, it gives CASSQGADGQYF.

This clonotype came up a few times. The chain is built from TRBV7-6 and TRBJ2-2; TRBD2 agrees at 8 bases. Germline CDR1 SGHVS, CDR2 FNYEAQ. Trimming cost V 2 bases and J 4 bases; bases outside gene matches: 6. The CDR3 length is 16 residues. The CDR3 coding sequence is TGTGCCAGCAGCTTATCTGCGGGGGGTGGCACCGGGGAGCTGTTTTTT. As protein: CASSLSAGGGTGELFF.

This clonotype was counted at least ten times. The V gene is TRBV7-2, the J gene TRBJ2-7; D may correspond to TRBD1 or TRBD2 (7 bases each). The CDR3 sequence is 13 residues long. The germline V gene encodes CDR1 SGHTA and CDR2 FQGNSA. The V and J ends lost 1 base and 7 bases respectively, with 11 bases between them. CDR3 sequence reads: CASSLVQGGEQYF. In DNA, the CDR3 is TGTGCCAGCAGCTTAGTGCAGGGGGGGGAGCAGTACTTC. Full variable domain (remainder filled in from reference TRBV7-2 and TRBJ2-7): GAGVSQSPSNKVTEKGKDVELRCDPISGHTALYWYRQSLGQGLEFLIYFQGNSAPDKSGLPSDRFSAERTGGSVSTLTIQRTQQEDSAVYLCASSLVQGGEQYFGPGTRLTVT.

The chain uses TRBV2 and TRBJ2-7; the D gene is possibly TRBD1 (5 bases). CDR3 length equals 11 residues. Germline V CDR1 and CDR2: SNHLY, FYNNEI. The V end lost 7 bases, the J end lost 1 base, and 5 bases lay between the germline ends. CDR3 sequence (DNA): TGTGCCAGCACAGGGTCCTACGAGCAGTACTTC. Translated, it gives CASTGSYEQYF.

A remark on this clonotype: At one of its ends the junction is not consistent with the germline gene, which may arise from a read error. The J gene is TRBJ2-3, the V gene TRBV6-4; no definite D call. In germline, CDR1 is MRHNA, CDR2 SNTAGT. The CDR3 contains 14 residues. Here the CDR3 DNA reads TGTGCCAGCAGTGACTCTGGTTCCACAGATGCGCAGTATTTT. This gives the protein CASSDSGSTDAQYF.

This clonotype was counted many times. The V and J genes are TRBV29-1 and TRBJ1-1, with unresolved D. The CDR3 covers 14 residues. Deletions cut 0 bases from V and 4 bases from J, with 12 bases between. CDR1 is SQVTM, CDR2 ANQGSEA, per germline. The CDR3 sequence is CSVEDRAISTEAFF. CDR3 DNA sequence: TGCAGCGTTGAAGATCGGGCGATAAGCACTGAAGCTTTCTTT.

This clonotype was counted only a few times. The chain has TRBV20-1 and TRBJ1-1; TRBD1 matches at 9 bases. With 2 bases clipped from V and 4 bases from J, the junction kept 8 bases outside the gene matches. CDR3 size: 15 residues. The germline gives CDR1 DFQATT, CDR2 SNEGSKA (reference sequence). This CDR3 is CSARNAQGAGTEAFF. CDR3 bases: TGCAGTGCTAGAAACGCACAGGGGGCGGGCACTGAAGCTTTCTTT.

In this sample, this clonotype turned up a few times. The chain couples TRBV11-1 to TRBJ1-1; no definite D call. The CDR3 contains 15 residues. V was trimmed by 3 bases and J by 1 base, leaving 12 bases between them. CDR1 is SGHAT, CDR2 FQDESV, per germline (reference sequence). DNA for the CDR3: TGTGCCAGCAGCTTTTCGGGGAGGGCGAACACTGAAGCTTTCTTT. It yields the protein CASSFSGRANTEAFF. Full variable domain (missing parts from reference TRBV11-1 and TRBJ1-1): EAEVAQSPRYKITEKSQAVAFWCDPISGHATLYWYRQILGQGPELLVQFQDESVVDDSQLPKDRFSAERLKGVDSTLKIQPAELGDSAMYLCASSFSGRANTEAFFGQGTRLTVV.

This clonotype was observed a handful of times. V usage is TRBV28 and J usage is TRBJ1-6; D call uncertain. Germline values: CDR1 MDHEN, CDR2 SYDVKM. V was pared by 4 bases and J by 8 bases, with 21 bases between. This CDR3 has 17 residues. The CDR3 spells CASSSPGGGRWDSPLHF. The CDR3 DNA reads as TGTGCCAGCAGTTCGCCGGGCGGAGGGAGATGGGATTCACCCCTCCACTTT.

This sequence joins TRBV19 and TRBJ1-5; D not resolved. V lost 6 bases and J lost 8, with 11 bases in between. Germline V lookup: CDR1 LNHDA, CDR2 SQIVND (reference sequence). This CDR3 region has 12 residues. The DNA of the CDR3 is TGTGCCAGTAGCACGTTTGGAGAGCCCCAGCATTTT. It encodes CASSTFGEPQHF.

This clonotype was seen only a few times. CDR3 region: CASSSSGGSEKLFF. As DNA, the CDR3 is TGTGCCAGCAGTTCGAGCGGGGGTAGTGAAAAACTGTTTTTT. V and J are TRBV2 and TRBJ1-4; a possible D gene is TRBD1 (5 bases). The CDR3 is 14 amino acids. CDR1 and CDR2 from the germline V gene are SNHLY and FYNNEI. V was trimmed by 5 bases and J by 7 bases, leaving 14 bases between them.

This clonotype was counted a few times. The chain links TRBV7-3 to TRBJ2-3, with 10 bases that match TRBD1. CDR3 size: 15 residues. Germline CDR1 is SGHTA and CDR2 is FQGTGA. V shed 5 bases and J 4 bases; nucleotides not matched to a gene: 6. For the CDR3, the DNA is TGTGCCAGCAGCCCCGGGACAGGGGCCCCAGATACGCAGTATTTT. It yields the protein CASSPGTGAPDTQYF.

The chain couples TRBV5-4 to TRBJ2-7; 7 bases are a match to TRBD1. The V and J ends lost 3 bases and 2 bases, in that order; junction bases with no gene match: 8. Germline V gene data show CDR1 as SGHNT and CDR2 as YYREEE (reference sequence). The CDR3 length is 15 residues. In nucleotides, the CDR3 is TGTGCCAGCAGCTCACAGGGGTCGGTAACCTACGAGCAGTACTTC. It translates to CASSSQGSVTYEQYF. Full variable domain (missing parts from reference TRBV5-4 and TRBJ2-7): ETGVTQSPTHLIKTRGQQVTLRCSSQSGHNTVSWYQQALGQGPQFIFQYYREEENGRGNFPPRFSGLQFPNYSSELNVNALELDDSALYLCASSSQGSVTYEQYFGPGTRLTVT.

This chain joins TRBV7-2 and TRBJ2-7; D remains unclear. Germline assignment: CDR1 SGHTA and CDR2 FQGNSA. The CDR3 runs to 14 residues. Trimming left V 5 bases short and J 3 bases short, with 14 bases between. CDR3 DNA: TGTGCCAGCAGCCAAGGTGCCCGACTCTACGAGCAGTACTTC. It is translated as CASSQGARLYEQYF.

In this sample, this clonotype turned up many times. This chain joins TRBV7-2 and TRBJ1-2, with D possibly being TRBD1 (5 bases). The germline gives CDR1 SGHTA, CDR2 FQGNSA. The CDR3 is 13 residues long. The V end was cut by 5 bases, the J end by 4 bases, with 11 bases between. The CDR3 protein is CASSLGRTYGYTF. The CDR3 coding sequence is TGTGCCAGCAGCCTGGGACGGACCTATGGCTACACCTTC.

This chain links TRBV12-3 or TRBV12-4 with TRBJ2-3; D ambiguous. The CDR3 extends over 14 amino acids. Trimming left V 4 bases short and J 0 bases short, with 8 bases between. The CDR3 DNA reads TGTGCCAGCAGTTCGATAGTAAGCACAGATACGCAGTATTTT. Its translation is CASSSIVSTDTQYF.